The sequence of this TCR beta chain was determined in a study of T-cell memory formation after mild COVID-19. Broader study findings: Contracting clones from day 15 to 85 had balanced CD4/CD8; later expanders favoured CD4+. Some SARS-CoV-2-responding clones were already detected in memory before infection.

In TCRdb, the 5' RACE reads were re-called with MiXCR into one record per CDR3 protein. This table has about 110,000 distinct CDR3 sequences, roughly 20% appearing once. Regarding this clonotype: As yet, its antigen is unknown.

The clonotype comes from a man younger than 35 who had mild COVID-19 (a few samples of this study predate the infection). Cell type and time point are not known. The sample was PBMCs or a T cell subset sorted from them (not recorded which).

The CDR3 sequence: CASSWSYTGELFF. The CDR3 DNA follows: TGTGCCAGCAGTTGGTCTTACACCGGGGAGCTGTTTTTT. J is TRBJ2-2 and V is TRBV6-5; no reliable D call. The germline CDR1 and CDR2 sequences are MNHEY and SVGAGI. V lost 4 bases and J 3 bases, leaving 6 bases between the germline ends. The CDR3 covers 13 residues.